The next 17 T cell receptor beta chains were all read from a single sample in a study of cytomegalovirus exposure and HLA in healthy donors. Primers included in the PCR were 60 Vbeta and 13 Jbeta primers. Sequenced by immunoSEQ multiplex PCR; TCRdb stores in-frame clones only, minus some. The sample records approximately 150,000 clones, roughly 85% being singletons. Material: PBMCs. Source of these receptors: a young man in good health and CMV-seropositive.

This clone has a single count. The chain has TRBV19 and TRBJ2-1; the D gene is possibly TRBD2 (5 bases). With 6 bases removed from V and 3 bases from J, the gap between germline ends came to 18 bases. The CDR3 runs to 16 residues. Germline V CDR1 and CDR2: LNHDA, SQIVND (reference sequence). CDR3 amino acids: CASSQTDFHHYNEQFF. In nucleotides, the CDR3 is TGTGCCAGTAGCCAAACGGACTTTCACCACTACAATGAGCAGTTCTTC.

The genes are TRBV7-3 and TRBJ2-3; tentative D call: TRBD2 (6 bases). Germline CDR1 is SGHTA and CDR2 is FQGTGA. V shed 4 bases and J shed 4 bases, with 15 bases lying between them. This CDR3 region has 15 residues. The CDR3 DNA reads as TGTGCCAGCAGCTCCCGACGCGGGAAGGCAGATACGCAGTATTTT. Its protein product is CASSSRRGKADTQYF.

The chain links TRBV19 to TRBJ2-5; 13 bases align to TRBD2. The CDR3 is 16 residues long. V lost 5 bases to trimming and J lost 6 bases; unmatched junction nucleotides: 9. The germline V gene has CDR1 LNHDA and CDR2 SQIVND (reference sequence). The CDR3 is CASSPLTSGRGKTQYF. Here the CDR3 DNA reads TGTGCCAGTAGTCCCTTAACTAGCGGGAGGGGAAAGACCCAGTACTTC.

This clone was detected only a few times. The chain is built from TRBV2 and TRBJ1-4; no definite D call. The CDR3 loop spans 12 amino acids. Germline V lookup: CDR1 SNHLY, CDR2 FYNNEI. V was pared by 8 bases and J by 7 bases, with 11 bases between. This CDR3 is CASAKPLEKLFF. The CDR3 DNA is TGTGCCAGCGCGAAACCTCTTGAAAAACTGTTTTTT. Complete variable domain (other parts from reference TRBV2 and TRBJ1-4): EPEVTQTPSHQVTQMGQEVILRCVPISNHLYFYWYRQILGQKVEFLVSFYNNEISEKSEIFDDQFSVERPDGSNFTLKIRSTKLEDSAMYFCASAKPLEKLFFGSGTQLSVL.

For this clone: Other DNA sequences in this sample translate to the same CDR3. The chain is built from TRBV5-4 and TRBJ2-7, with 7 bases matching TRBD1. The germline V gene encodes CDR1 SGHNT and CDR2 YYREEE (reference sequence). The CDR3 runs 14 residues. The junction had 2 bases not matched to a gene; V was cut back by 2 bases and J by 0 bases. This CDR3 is CASSFAGGSYEQYV. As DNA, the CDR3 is TGTGCCAGCAGCTTCGCAGGGGGCTCCTACGAGCAGTACGTC.

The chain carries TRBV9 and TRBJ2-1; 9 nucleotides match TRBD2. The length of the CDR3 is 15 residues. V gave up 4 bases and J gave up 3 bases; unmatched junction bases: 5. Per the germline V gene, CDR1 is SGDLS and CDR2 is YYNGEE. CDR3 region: CASSSSGTRYNEQFF. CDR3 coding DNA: TGTGCCAGCAGCTCTAGCGGGACCCGCTACAATGAGCAGTTCTTC.

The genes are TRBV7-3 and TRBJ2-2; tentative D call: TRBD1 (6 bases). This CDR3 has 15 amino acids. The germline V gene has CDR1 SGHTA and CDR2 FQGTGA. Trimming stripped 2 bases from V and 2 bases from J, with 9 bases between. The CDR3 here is CASSLPGQNTGELFF. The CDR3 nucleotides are TGTGCCAGCAGCTTACCGGGACAAAACACCGGGGAGCTGTTTTTT.

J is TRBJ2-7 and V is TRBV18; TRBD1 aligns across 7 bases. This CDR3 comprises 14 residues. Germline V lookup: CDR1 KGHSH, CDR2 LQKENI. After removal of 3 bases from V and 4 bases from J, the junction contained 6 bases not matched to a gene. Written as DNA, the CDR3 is TGTGCCAGCTCACCTACCGGGACAGATTACGAGCAGTACGTC. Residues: CASSPTGTDYEQYV.

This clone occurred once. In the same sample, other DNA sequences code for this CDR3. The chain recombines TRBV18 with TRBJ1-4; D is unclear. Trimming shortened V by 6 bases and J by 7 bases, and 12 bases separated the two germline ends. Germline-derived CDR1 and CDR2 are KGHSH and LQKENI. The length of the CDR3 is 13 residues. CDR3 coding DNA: TGTGCCAGCTCGCCGAGGGCAAGTGAAAAACTGTTTTTT. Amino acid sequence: CASSPRASEKLFF.

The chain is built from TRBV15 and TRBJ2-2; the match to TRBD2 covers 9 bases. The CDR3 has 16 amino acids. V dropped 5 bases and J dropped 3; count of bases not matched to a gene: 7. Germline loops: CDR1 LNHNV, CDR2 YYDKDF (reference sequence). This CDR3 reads CATSRSGSGYTGELFF. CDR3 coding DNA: TGTGCCACCAGCCGTAGCGGGAGCGGATACACCGGGGAGCTGTTTTTT. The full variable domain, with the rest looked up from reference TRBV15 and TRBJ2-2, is DAMVIQNPRYQVTQFGKPVTLSCSQTLNHNVMYWYQQKSSQAPKLLFHYYDKDFNNEADTPDNFQSRRPNTSFCFLDIRSPGLGDTAMYLCATSRSGSGYTGELFFGEGSRLTVL.

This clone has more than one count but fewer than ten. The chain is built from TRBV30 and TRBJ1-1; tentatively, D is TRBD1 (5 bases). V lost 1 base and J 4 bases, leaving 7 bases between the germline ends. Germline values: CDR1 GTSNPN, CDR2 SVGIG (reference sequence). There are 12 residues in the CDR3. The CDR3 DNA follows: TGTGCCTGGAGTGGAACAGGCACTGAAGCTTTCTTT. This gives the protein CAWSGTGTEAFF.

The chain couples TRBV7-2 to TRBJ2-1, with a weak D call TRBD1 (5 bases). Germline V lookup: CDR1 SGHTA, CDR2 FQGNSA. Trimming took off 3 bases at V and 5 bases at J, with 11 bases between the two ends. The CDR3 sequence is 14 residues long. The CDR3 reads CASSLAGSDNEQFF. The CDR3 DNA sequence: TGTGCCAGCAGCTTGGCAGGGTCCGACAATGAGCAGTTCTTC.

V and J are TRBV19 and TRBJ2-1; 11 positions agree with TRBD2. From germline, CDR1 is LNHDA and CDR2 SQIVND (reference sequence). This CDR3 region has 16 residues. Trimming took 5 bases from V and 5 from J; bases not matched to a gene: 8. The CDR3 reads CASSPLGLAGNNEQFF. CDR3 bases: TGTGCCAGTAGTCCCCTTGGACTAGCGGGTAACAATGAGCAGTTCTTC.

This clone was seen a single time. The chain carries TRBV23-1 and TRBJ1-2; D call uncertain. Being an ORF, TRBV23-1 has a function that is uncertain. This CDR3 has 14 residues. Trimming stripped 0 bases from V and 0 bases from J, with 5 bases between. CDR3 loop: CASSQSVANYGYTF. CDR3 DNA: TGCGCCAGCAGTCAATCGGTAGCTAACTATGGCTACACCTTC.

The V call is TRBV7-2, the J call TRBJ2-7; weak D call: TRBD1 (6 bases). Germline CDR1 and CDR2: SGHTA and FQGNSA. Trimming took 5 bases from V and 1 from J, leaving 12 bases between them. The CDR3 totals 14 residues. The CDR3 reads CASSPQGRSYEQYF. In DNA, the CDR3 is TGTGCCAGCAGCCCACAGGGTAGATCCTACGAGCAGTACTTC.

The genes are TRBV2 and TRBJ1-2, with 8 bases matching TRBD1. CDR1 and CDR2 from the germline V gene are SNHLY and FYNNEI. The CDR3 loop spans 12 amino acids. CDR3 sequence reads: CASGTGSYGYTF. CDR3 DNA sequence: TGTGCTAGCGGGACAGGTAGCTATGGCTACACCTTC.

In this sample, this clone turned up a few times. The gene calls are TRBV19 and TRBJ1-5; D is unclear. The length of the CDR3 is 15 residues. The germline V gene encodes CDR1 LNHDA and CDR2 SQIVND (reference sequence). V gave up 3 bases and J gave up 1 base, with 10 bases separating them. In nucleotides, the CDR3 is TGTGCCAGTAGTATTGCACAGTCAAGCAATCAGCCCCAGCATTTT. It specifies CASSIAQSSNQPQHF.